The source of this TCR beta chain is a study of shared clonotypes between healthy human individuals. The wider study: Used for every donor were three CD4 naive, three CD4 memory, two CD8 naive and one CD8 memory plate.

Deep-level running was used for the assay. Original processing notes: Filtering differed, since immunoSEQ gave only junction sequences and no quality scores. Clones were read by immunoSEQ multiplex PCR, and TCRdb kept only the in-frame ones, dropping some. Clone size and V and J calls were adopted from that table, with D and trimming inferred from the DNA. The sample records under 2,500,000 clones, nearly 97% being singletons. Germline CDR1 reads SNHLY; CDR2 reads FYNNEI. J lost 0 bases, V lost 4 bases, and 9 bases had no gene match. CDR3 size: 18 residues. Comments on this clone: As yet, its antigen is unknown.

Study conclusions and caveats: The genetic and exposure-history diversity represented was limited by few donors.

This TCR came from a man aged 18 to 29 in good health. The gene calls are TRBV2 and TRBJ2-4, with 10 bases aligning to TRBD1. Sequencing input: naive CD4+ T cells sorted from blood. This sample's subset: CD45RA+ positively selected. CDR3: CASSADRGWELAKNIQYF. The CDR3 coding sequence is TGTGCCAGCAGTGCGGACAGGGGGTGGGAACTAGCCAAAAACATTCAGTACTTC.